This T cell receptor beta chain comes out of a study of spatial heterogeneity in lung cancer. On the study more broadly: As counted in raw reads, each unique TCR and UMI combination appeared more than ten times on average.

The time point denotes: sample taken at primary tumor resection. No cells were sorted before sequencing. The whole RNA sequenced was extracted from tumor, nontumor lung or frozen PBMC. On each TCR cDNA molecule, a unique molecular identifier was present. TCRdb reprocessed the 5' RACE reads via MiXCR and lists one record per CDR3 protein. The data show 2,500 or so distinct CDR3 sequences, with about 6% seen just once and approximately 9.1% held by the top ten. Notes on the study in general: Mutation counts in tumors were tracked by counts of expanded intratumoral alpha and beta TCRs. Estimated coverage of tumor T cells was around 7.7% for alpha and about 14% for beta chains.

CDR1 LNHNV and CDR2 YYDKDF come from the germline V gene (reference sequence). J was trimmed by 4 bases and V by 1 base; bases with no gene match: 10. The CDR3 loop spans 17 amino acids. There are a few counts of this clonotype. The antigen is unknown. Source: lung tumor tissue, taken at surgery. The receptor comes from a male donor with early-stage non-small cell lung cancer. The chain employs TRBV15 and TRBJ2-5, with TRBD2 matching 9 bases. The CDR3 here is CATSRGDSAGGGETQYF. In DNA form, the CDR3 reads TGTGCCACCAGCAGAGGGGACAGCGCGGGAGGGGGAGAGACCCAGTACTTC. The variable domain in full, completed from reference TRBV15 and TRBJ2-5, reads DAMVIQNPRYQVTQFGKPVTLSCSQTLNHNVMYWYQQKSSQAPKLLFHYYDKDFNNEADTPDNFQSRRPNTSFCFLDIRSPGLGDTAMYLCATSRGDSAGGGETQYFGPGTRLLVL.